One sample yielded the 15 T cell receptor beta chains listed below, sequenced in a study of T cell responses to AZD1222 COVID-19 vaccine. The protocol was immunoSEQ multiplex PCR, while the TCRdb copy is restricted to in-frame clones and leaves out a portion. The sample records around 87,000 clones, approximately 91% being singletons. The sequencing used peripheral blood, collected on day 0 of AZD1222 vaccination. These receptors were obtained from an adult in good health.

The V call is TRBV18, the J call TRBJ1-4; D not certain. This CDR3 has 16 residues. V was pared by 3 bases and J by 0 bases, with 11 bases between. Germline assignment: CDR1 KGHSH and CDR2 LQKENI. CDR3 protein: CASSPWSPATNEKLFF. In nucleotides, the CDR3 is TGTGCCAGCTCACCGTGGAGTCCAGCAACTAATGAAAAACTGTTTTTT.

The chain carries TRBV28 and TRBJ1-2; D unclear. There are 13 residues in the CDR3. V was clipped by 4 bases and J by 4 bases, with 10 bases between them. The V gene's germline CDR1 is MDHEN and CDR2 SYDVKM. CDR3: CASSSPSPYGYTF. CDR3 nucleotide sequence: TGTGCCAGCAGTTCTCCCAGCCCCTATGGCTACACCTTC.

The chain combines TRBV6-2 or TRBV6-3 with TRBJ1-2; tentatively, D is TRBD1 (5 bases). CDR1 is MNHEY, CDR2 SVGEGT, per germline. V was trimmed by 2 bases and J by 8 bases, leaving 18 bases between them. This CDR3 has 15 residues. CDR3: CASSYRPAGWKGYTF. CDR3 DNA sequence: TGTGCCAGCAGTTACCGTCCCGCAGGGTGGAAGGGCTACACCTTC.

The chain combines TRBV3-1 (or the pseudogene TRBV3-2) with TRBJ1-2; TRBD1 agrees at 8 bases. V shed 3 bases, J shed 4 bases, and the junction held 1 base outside the gene matches. The germline V gene has CDR1 LGHDT and CDR2 YNNKEL (reference sequence). There are 13 residues in the CDR3. The CDR3 coding sequence is TGTGCCAGCAGCCAGGGACAGGTCTATGGCTACACCTTC. Translated, it gives CASSQGQVYGYTF.

The gene calls are TRBV7-2 and TRBJ1-3; 9 nucleotides match TRBD1. Germline CDR1 is SGHTA and CDR2 is FQGNSA. The junction had 9 bases not matched to a gene; V was cut back by 4 bases and J by 8 bases. There are 15 residues in the CDR3. The CDR3 DNA follows: TGTGCCAGCAGCTCCCGGGACAGGGCTAGTCACACCATATATTTT. It is translated as CASSSRDRASHTIYF.

The chain combines TRBV24-1 with TRBJ1-5; a weak D match, TRBD1 (6 bases). This CDR3 has 15 amino acids. The V gene lost 4 bases and the J gene lost 2 bases, with 11 bases spanning the gap. Germline V gives CDR1 KGHDR, CDR2 SFDVKD. Written as DNA, the CDR3 is TGTGCCACCAGTGACAACAGGGTGGGCAATCAGCCCCAGCATTTT. It codes for CATSDNRVGNQPQHF.

The rearrangement joins TRBV5-1 to TRBJ2-1; 10 nucleotides align to TRBD2. CDR1 is SGHRS, CDR2 YFSETQ, per germline. Trimming cost V 4 bases and J 7 bases; bases outside gene matches: 2. The CDR3 has 13 residues. CDR3 residues: CASSPSGGNEQFF. CDR3 DNA sequence: TGCGCCAGCAGCCCTAGCGGGGGAAATGAGCAGTTCTTC.

The V gene is TRBV3-1 (or the pseudogene TRBV3-2), the J gene TRBJ1-3, with no clear D. CDR3 length: 14 amino acids. Germline values: CDR1 LGHDT, CDR2 YNNKEL (reference sequence). V gave up 1 base and J gave up 2 bases, with 6 bases separating them. CDR3 in DNA: TGTGCCAGCAGCCAAGTGGAAACTGGAAACACCATATATTTT. This translates into CASSQVETGNTIYF.

The V and J genes are TRBV5-6 and TRBJ2-1, with a weak D call TRBD1 (5 bases). CDR3 length: 13 residues. From germline, CDR1 is SGHDT and CDR2 YYEEEE. The V gene lost 7 bases and the J gene lost 3 bases, with 11 bases spanning the gap. The CDR3 here is CASEGTGYNEQFF. CDR3 DNA sequence: TGTGCCAGCGAAGGTACAGGCTACAATGAGCAGTTCTTC.

The chain uses TRBV19 and TRBJ1-1; D possibly corresponds to TRBD1 (6 bases). With 1 base removed from V and 0 bases from J, the gap between germline ends came to 12 bases. CDR3 length equals 16 residues. CDR1 LNHDA and CDR2 SQIVND come from the germline V gene (reference sequence). In nucleotides, the CDR3 is TGTGCCAGTAGTATAGGCAGGGGAAGAGTGAACACTGAAGCTTTCTTT. Translated: CASSIGRGRVNTEAFF.

The V gene is TRBV7-9, the J gene TRBJ2-6; D is possibly TRBD2 (6 bases). CDR3 length: 15 amino acids. Trimming removed 5 bases from V and 2 bases from J, with 10 bases in between. Germline CDR1 is SEHNR and CDR2 is FQNEAQ (reference sequence). The CDR3 nucleotides read TGTGCCAGCAGCCCCGGGGGAGCTGGGGCCAACGTCCTGACTTTC. Translated: CASSPGGAGANVLTF. Filled out from reference TRBV7-9 and TRBJ2-6, the complete variable domain reads DTGVSQNPRHKITKRGQNVTFRCDPISEHNRLYWYRQTLGQGPEFLTYFQNEAQLEKSRLLSDRFSAERPKGSFSTLEIQRTEQGDSAMYLCASSPGGAGANVLTFGAGSRLTVL.

The chain uses TRBV9 and TRBJ2-3, with 10 positions matching TRBD1. This CDR3 spans 15 amino acids. Germline-derived CDR1 and CDR2 are SGDLS and YYNGEE. With V trimmed by 4 bases and J by 0 bases, 2 bases remained unmatched. The CDR3 spells CASSSGQGSTDTQYF. CDR3 nucleotide sequence: TGTGCCAGCAGCTCGGGACAGGGGAGCACAGATACGCAGTATTTT.

J is TRBJ1-4 and V is TRBV5-8; D ambiguous. V shed 2 bases and J shed 8 bases, with 7 bases lying between them. CDR1 is SGHTS and CDR2 is YDEGEE in the germline V gene. The CDR3 has 12 residues. The CDR3 protein is CASSLGREKLFF. The CDR3 nucleotides read TGTGCCAGCAGCTTAGGCCGAGAAAAACTGTTTTTT.

The chain employs TRBV10-3 and TRBJ2-2, with TRBD1 as a possible D gene (6 bases). Between the trimmed V and J ends, which lost 11 bases and 3 bases, there was a span of 10 bases. Germline CDR1 reads ENHRY; CDR2 reads SYGVKD. CDR3 length equals 12 residues. The DNA for the CDR3 is TGTGCCTCCGGACAGCACACCGGGGAGCTGTTTTTT. This gives the protein CASGQHTGELFF.

This chain joins TRBV18 and TRBJ1-2, with 7 bases identical to TRBD1. Germline CDR1 reads KGHSH; CDR2 reads LQKENI. V was pared by 1 base and J by 8 bases, with 4 bases of the junction left unmatched. The CDR3 is 13 residues long. The CDR3 DNA reads as TGTGCCAGCTCACCACAGGGGGCGGAAGGCTACACCTTC. It is translated as CASSPQGAEGYTF.